This T cell receptor beta chain came from a study of early T cells in non-severe SARS-CoV-2 infection. This clonotype was found many times. Its antigen remains unidentified. V was trimmed by 4 bases and J by 0 bases, leaving 11 bases between them. The CDR3 covers 14 residues. Per the germline V gene, CDR1 is SGHTS and CDR2 is YDEGEE. In TCRdb, the 5' RACE reads were re-called with MiXCR into one record per CDR3 protein. The table shows under 60,000 distinct CDR3 sequences, with roughly 9% occurring only once. Notes on the study in general: VDJdb-based annotation leaned toward anti-spike CD8 responses and missed private and CD4 specificities.

The sequence was collected from an adult who was a healthcare worker with PCR-confirmed SARS-CoV-2 infection or an uninfected control (not recorded which). The chain has TRBV5-8 and TRBJ2-7, with D unclear. The sequencing sample was made of whole blood. This chain's CDR3 is CASSTSTSSYEQYF. The CDR3 DNA is TGTGCCAGCAGCACCTCGACATCCTCCTACGAGCAGTACTTC. The full variable domain, in which reference TRBV5-8 and TRBJ2-7 provide the parts outside the CDR3, is EAGVTQSPTHLIKTRGQQATLRCSPISGHTSVYWYQQALGLGLQFLLWYDEGEERNRGNFPPRFSGRQFPNYSSELNVNALELEDSALYLCASSTSTSSYEQYFGPGTRLTVT.